One and the same sample provided the 25 T cell receptor beta chains below, sequenced in a study of PD-1 blockade in classical Hodgkin lymphoma. The data were produced by immunoSEQ multiplex PCR, yet TCRdb's version contains in-frame clones alone and is incomplete. The top ten hold roughly 4.7% of the sample, which has about 19,000 clones, approximately 90% seen once. As for time point: cycle 4 day 1 (C4D1), after more than five weeks of nivolumab. Relapse after autologous stem cell transplantation occurred in every patient, and brentuximab vedotin exposure varied. After thawing, PBMCs were subjected to magnetic negative selection to isolate CD8+ T cells. The specimen comprised CD8+ T cells from blood, sampled before the fourth cycle of nivolumab. The origin of the receptors is a human donor with classical Hodgkin lymphoma.

The V gene is TRBV4-2, the J gene TRBJ2-5, with D hard to call. The V and J ends lost 1 base and 2 bases respectively, with 11 bases between them. This CDR3 contains 15 residues. The germline V gene encodes CDR1 LGHNA and CDR2 YNFKEQ. Here the CDR3 DNA reads TGTGCCAGCAGCCAAGCCCATGGGCCACAAGAGACCCAGTACTTC. Its protein is CASSQAHGPQETQYF.

The V gene is TRBV6-1, the J gene TRBJ2-1; D unclear. The CDR3 loop spans 10 amino acids. Germline V lookup: CDR1 MNHNS, CDR2 SASEGT. V was cut by 10 bases and J by 3 bases, with 4 bases left in between. CDR3 loop: CATLYNEQFF. DNA for the CDR3: TGTGCCACCCTCTACAATGAGCAGTTCTTC.

This clone was observed a single time. The chain combines TRBV28 with TRBJ2-3, with 7 bases that match TRBD1. Looked up from germline, CDR1 is MDHEN and CDR2 is SYDVKM. This CDR3 has 16 amino acids. V was clipped by 5 bases and J by 2 bases; unmatched bases: 10. CDR3 sequence reads: CASSPWDSSHTDTQYF. Here the CDR3 DNA reads TGTGCCAGCAGTCCCTGGGACAGTTCCCACACAGATACGCAGTATTTT.

This chain links TRBV27 with TRBJ1-1, with D unclear. The germline gives CDR1 MNHEY, CDR2 SMNVEV (reference sequence). The CDR3 is 15 residues long. V gave up 5 bases and J gave up 3 bases, with 16 bases separating them. DNA of the CDR3: TGTGCCAGCAGTCCCCGAAGGAGGATGGACACTGAAGCTTTCTTT. As protein: CASSPRRRMDTEAFF.

The chain recombines TRBV11-2 with TRBJ2-3, with 12 bases identical to TRBD2. The CDR3 consists of 16 residues. The junction had 4 bases not matched to a gene; V was cut back by 1 base and J by 5 bases. CDR1 is SGHAT, CDR2 FQNNGV, per germline. The CDR3 region is CASSLGLAGVEDTQYF. Here the CDR3 DNA reads TGTGCCAGCAGCTTAGGACTAGCGGGAGTAGAAGATACGCAGTATTTT.

This chain uses TRBV7-3 with TRBJ2-7; D remains unclear. Deletions cut 0 bases from V and 0 bases from J, with 3 bases between. CDR1 is SGHTA, CDR2 FQGTGA, per germline. CDR3 length: 13 amino acids. The CDR3 spells CASSLTPSYEQYF. In DNA form, the CDR3 reads TGTGCCAGCAGCTTAACCCCCTCCTACGAGCAGTACTTC.

This clone was picked up one time. The rearrangement links TRBV7-6 to TRBJ2-1; 9 bases match TRBD2. The CDR3 has 16 amino acids. CDR1 and CDR2 from the germline V gene are SGHVS and FNYEAQ. The V and J ends lost 1 base and 8 bases, in that order; junction bases with no gene match: 9. The CDR3 loop is CASSLVREGLYDEQFF. DNA of the CDR3: TGTGCCAGCAGCTTAGTGCGGGAGGGCCTTTACGATGAGCAGTTCTTC.

The chain employs TRBV6-5 and TRBJ1-1; perhaps TRBD1 as D (5 bases). CDR1 is MNHEY and CDR2 is SVGAGI in the germline V gene. CDR3 length equals 13 residues. V shed 5 bases and J shed 4 bases, with 11 bases lying between them. CDR3 amino acids: CASSLGTFTEAFF. In nucleotides, the CDR3 is TGTGCCAGCAGTCTCGGGACCTTCACTGAAGCTTTCTTT.

The chain combines TRBV5-1 with TRBJ1-1, with D unresolved. V lost 4 bases, J lost 4 bases, and 17 bases lay in between. Germline loops: CDR1 SGHRS, CDR2 YFSETQ. The CDR3 is 15 residues long. As DNA, the CDR3 is TGCGCCAGCAGCGAAAAAACCGATGGGGTCACTGAAGCTTTCTTT. Translated: CASSEKTDGVTEAFF. Looking up the rest from reference TRBV5-1 and TRBJ1-1 gives the full variable domain: KAGVTQTPRYLIKTRGQQVTLSCSPISGHRSVSWYQQTPGQGLQFLFEYFSETQRNKGNFPGRFSGRQFSNSRSEMNVSTLELGDSALYLCASSEKTDGVTEAFFGQGTRLTVV.

Here the CDR3 reads CAVGTGDTGELFF. The CDR3 nucleotides are TGTGCCGTCGGGACAGGGGACACCGGGGAGCTGTTTTTT. V is TRBV10-3 and J is TRBJ2-2, with TRBD1 matching over 10 bases. The CDR3 extends over 13 amino acids. V lost 11 bases, J lost 3 bases, and 3 bases stayed unmatched. Germline V lookup: CDR1 ENHRY, CDR2 SYGVKD.

Here the CDR3 reads CASSLSLTDTQYF. The CDR3 region has the DNA TGTGCCAGCAGTTTATCGCTCACAGATACGCAGTATTTT. The chain combines TRBV27 with TRBJ2-3; D remains unclear. The length of the CDR3 is 13 residues. V lost 0 bases and J lost 2, with 3 bases in between. Germline CDR1 and CDR2: MNHEY and SMNVEV (reference sequence).

This clone was counted only a few times. V gene TRBV2 combines with J gene TRBJ1-1; tentatively, D is TRBD1 (5 bases). V was shortened by 5 bases and J by 3 bases, with 7 bases between the two germline ends. The germline V gene encodes CDR1 SNHLY and CDR2 FYNNEI. The length of the CDR3 is 12 residues. In DNA form, the CDR3 reads TGTGCCAGCAGTAAGGGGTACACTGAAGCTTTCTTT. This encodes CASSKGYTEAFF.

This chain links TRBV9 with TRBJ1-4, with unresolved D. The V and J ends lost 0 bases and 4 bases respectively, with 7 bases between them. The CDR3 spans 14 residues. Germline CDR1 reads SGDLS; CDR2 reads YYNGEE. The CDR3 region has the DNA TGTGCCAGCAGCGTAGAGGACGGTAATGAAAAACTGTTTTTT. Its translation is CASSVEDGNEKLFF.

V gene TRBV28 combines with J gene TRBJ1-2; the D is unclear. Germline V gene sequence: CDR1 MDHEN, CDR2 SYDVKM. This CDR3 region has 9 residues. V was cut by 8 bases and J by 7 bases, with 5 bases left in between. CDR3 amino acids: CASGIGYTF. The CDR3, as DNA: TGTGCCAGCGGGATTGGCTACACCTTC.

This chain links TRBV27 with TRBJ2-7; TRBD1 matches 7 bases. The J segment lost 3 bases and the V segment lost 3 bases, leaving 14 bases of the junction unmatched. Germline lookup yields CDR1 MNHEY and CDR2 SMNVEV (reference sequence). This CDR3 has 17 amino acids. The CDR3 DNA follows: TGTGCCAGCAGTTTCCTTGGACAGGACGGTTTTTTCTACGAGCAGTACTTC. Translated: CASSFLGQDGFFYEQYF.

The J gene is TRBJ2-5, the V gene TRBV7-9; D is undetermined. V lost 1 base to trimming and J lost 0 bases, with 12 bases between them. The germline V gene encodes CDR1 SEHNR and CDR2 FQNEAQ (reference sequence). There are 16 residues in the CDR3. The CDR3 coding sequence is TGTGCCAGCAGCTTAGTTTTAGGGCAGGACCAAGAGACCCAGTACTTC. Its translation is CASSLVLGQDQETQYF. Complete variable domain (other parts from reference TRBV7-9 and TRBJ2-5): DTGVSQNPRHKITKRGQNVTFRCDPISEHNRLYWYRQTLGQGPEFLTYFQNEAQLEKSRLLSDRFSAERPKGSFSTLEIQRTEQGDSAMYLCASSLVLGQDQETQYFGPGTRLLVL.

This rearrangement joins TRBV9 to TRBJ2-1; 8 bases align to TRBD2. The CDR3 covers 18 residues. Germline values: CDR1 SGDLS, CDR2 YYNGEE. After removal of 0 bases from V and 0 bases from J, the junction contained 8 bases not matched to a gene. DNA for the CDR3: TGTGCCAGCAGCGTAGAATGGACTAGCCGAAGCTCCTACAATGAGCAGTTCTTC. This sequence encodes CASSVEWTSRSSYNEQFF.

The chain couples TRBV7-9 to TRBJ2-7; possible D gene TRBD1, 6 bases. The V end was cut by 6 bases, the J end by 6 bases, with 12 bases between. Germline V lookup: CDR1 SEHNR, CDR2 FQNEAQ (reference sequence). There are 12 residues in the CDR3. The CDR3 sequence: CASSFTGSEQYF. CDR3 sequence (DNA): TGTGCCAGCAGTTTCACAGGGTCCGAGCAGTACTTC. The full variable domain, its missing parts supplied by reference TRBV7-9 and TRBJ2-7, is DTGVSQNPRHKITKRGQNVTFRCDPISEHNRLYWYRQTLGQGPEFLTYFQNEAQLEKSRLLSDRFSAERPKGSFSTLEIQRTEQGDSAMYLCASSFTGSEQYFGPGTRLTVT.

The genes are TRBV18 and TRBJ1-6, with a tentative D call TRBD1 (5 bases). The germline V gene encodes CDR1 KGHSH and CDR2 LQKENI. This CDR3 is built from 16 residues. V was cut by 2 bases and J by 8 bases, with 16 bases left in between. The CDR3 protein is CASSPWMGGTDSPLHF. CDR3 coding DNA: TGTGCCAGCTCACCATGGATGGGGGGAACGGATTCACCCCTCCACTTT.

V is TRBV5-6 and J is TRBJ2-7, with D possibly being TRBD2 (6 bases). Trimming took 4 bases from V and 3 from J, leaving 17 bases between them. Germline V CDR1 and CDR2: SGHDT, YYEEEE. The CDR3 spans 15 residues. This CDR3 is CASSGTGRGNYEQYF. CDR3 nucleotides: TGTGCCAGCAGCGGGACTGGGCGGGGAAACTACGAGCAGTACTTC.

The V call is TRBV27, the J call TRBJ2-7; D is unresolved. CDR3 length equals 13 residues. Germline CDR1 is MNHEY and CDR2 is SMNVEV (reference sequence). V shed 2 bases and J shed 5 bases, with 10 bases lying between them. CDR3 region: CASSLPSTHEQYF. CDR3 sequence (DNA): TGTGCCAGCAGTTTACCCTCGACCCACGAGCAGTACTTC.

V and J are TRBV30 and TRBJ2-7; 9 bases align to TRBD2. The junction had 8 bases not matched to a gene; V was cut back by 0 bases and J by 2 bases. The CDR3 is made up of 16 amino acids. Germline V gene data show CDR1 as GTSNPN and CDR2 as SVGIG (reference sequence). CDR3 amino acids: CAWSVLSGRTTYEQYF. The DNA for the CDR3 is TGTGCCTGGAGTGTACTAAGCGGGAGGACCACCTACGAGCAGTACTTC.

V usage is TRBV5-6 and J usage is TRBJ2-7; D unclear. Germline V CDR1 and CDR2: SGHDT, YYEEEE. Trimming shortened V by 2 bases and J by 7 bases, and 13 bases separated the two germline ends. This CDR3 region has 13 residues. The CDR3 sequence is CASSFPTDMEQYF. As DNA, the CDR3 is TGTGCCAGCAGCTTTCCGACCGATATGGAGCAGTACTTC.

This clone was observed once. The chain is built from TRBV28 and TRBJ2-1, with TRBD2 identical over 13 bases. The ends lost 7 bases at V and 1 base at J; junction bases unmatched: 7. Germline V CDR1 and CDR2: MDHEN, SYDVKM. The CDR3 runs to 17 residues. CDR3 nucleotides: TGTGCCAGCACAGGACTAGCGGGAGACTCTTCCTACAATGAGCAGTTCTTC. Its protein product is CASTGLAGDSSYNEQFF.

The rearrangement uses TRBV25-1 and TRBJ2-5, with 8 bases that match TRBD1. With V trimmed by 4 bases and J by 6 bases, 10 bases remained unmatched. The CDR3 covers 15 residues. Per the germline V gene, CDR1 is MGHDK and CDR2 is SYGVNS. DNA of the CDR3: TGTGCCAGCAGTGCTAGGACAGGGAACGAGAAGACCCAGTACTTC. Amino acid sequence: CASSARTGNEKTQYF.